The 18 T cell receptor beta chains listed next were all sequenced from one sample in a study of low-dose radiotherapy and immunotherapy resistance in tumors. Primers used for first-strand cDNA, a TRAV- and TRBV-specific set, covered both alpha and beta chains. The TCRs were subjected to amplification over around 19 PCR cycles employing a constant-region primer in conjunction with a V-primer adapter. TCRdb reprocessed the reads via MiXCR and lists one record per CDR3 protein. The table records about 6,600 distinct CDR3 sequences, around 53% of them present only once. The receptors derive from a human donor with advanced metastatic prostate, ovarian, gallbladder or colorectal cancer (not recorded which). This table probably holds off-target reads from a library built for another chain.

The rearrangement joins TRBV29-1 to TRBJ2-3; D not resolved. The CDR3 is 13 amino acids. Germline V CDR1 and CDR2: SQVTM, ANQGSEA. V was clipped by 4 bases and J by 1 base, with 9 bases between them. CDR3 amino acids: CSVGTAGTDTQYF. Written as DNA, the CDR3 is TGCAGCGTTGGAACAGCTGGCACAGATACGCAGTATTTT.

There are a few counts of this clonotype. The genes are TRBV3-1 and TRBJ2-5; 9 bases line up with TRBD1. Trimming removed 4 bases from V and 4 bases from J; junction bases left unmatched: 10. CDR1 is LGHDT and CDR2 is YNNKEL in the germline V gene (reference sequence). This CDR3 spans 16 amino acids. This CDR3 is CASSRQGQGSGETQYF. CDR3 sequence (DNA): TGTGCCAGCAGCCGTCAGGGACAGGGTTCGGGAGAGACCCAGTACTTC.

The chain recombines TRBV3-1 with TRBJ2-1, with a tentative D call TRBD2 (6 bases). CDR1 is LGHDT, CDR2 YNNKEL, per germline (reference sequence). Between the trimmed V and J ends, which lost 1 base and 5 bases, there was a span of 12 bases. There are 15 residues in the CDR3. The CDR3 DNA reads TGTGCCAGCAGCCAAGCCGCGGCGGGGAACAATGAGCAGTTCTTC. Translated: CASSQAAAGNNEQFF.

V usage is TRBV9 and J usage is TRBJ2-1; 11 bases fit TRBD2. Germline V gene sequence: CDR1 SGDLS, CDR2 YYNGEE. After removal of 0 bases from V and 4 bases from J, the junction contained 3 bases not matched to a gene. The CDR3 consists of 16 residues. The CDR3 region has the DNA TGTGCCAGCAGCGTAGTAGGACTAGCGGGTTACAATGAGCAGTTCTTC. It specifies CASSVVGLAGYNEQFF.

This chain links TRBV28 with TRBJ2-7; D ambiguous. V was shortened by 1 base and J by 2 bases, with 12 bases between the two germline ends. CDR3 length: 15 amino acids. Germline V gives CDR1 MDHEN, CDR2 SYDVKM. This CDR3 reads CASSLYQALTYEQYF. CDR3 DNA: TGTGCCAGCAGTTTATACCAGGCACTTACCTACGAGCAGTACTTC.

The chain recombines TRBV2 with TRBJ2-1; maybe TRBD1 (5 bases). Germline CDR1 and CDR2: SNHLY and FYNNEI. Trimming left V 9 bases short and J 1 base short, with 10 bases between. CDR3 length equals 13 residues. CDR3 DNA sequence: TGTGCCAGTCAGGGTTGGTCCTACAATGAGCAGTTCTTC. It is translated as CASQGWSYNEQFF.

Only a few counts were recorded for this clonotype. This rearrangement joins TRBV6-6 to TRBJ1-3; 7 bases map to TRBD1. Looked up from germline, CDR1 is MNHNY and CDR2 is SVGAGI (reference sequence). The length of the CDR3 is 14 residues. Trimming removed 5 bases from V and 4 bases from J; junction bases left unmatched: 5. The CDR3 protein is CASSLTGEGNTIYF. As DNA, the CDR3 is TGTGCCAGCAGTCTAACAGGGGAAGGAAACACCATATATTTT.

V gene TRBV10-3 combines with J gene TRBJ2-5; TRBD1 might be the D (6 bases). This CDR3 contains 13 residues. The V end lost 6 bases, the J end lost 2 bases, and 10 bases lay between the germline ends. Germline CDR1 ENHRY, CDR2 SYGVKD. The CDR3 protein is CAISSGQQETQYF. DNA for the CDR3: TGTGCCATCAGCTCGGGACAACAAGAGACCCAGTACTTC.

This chain links TRBV20-1 with TRBJ1-3; D remains ambiguous. The CDR3 covers 12 residues. Trimming left V 7 bases short and J 3 bases short, with 10 bases between. Looked up from germline, CDR1 is DFQATT and CDR2 is SNEGSKA (reference sequence). The CDR3 nucleotides read TGCAGTGTTTTGGACGGTGGAAACACCATATATTTT. It is translated as CSVLDGGNTIYF.

The sample holds a few counts of this clonotype. The chain has TRBV12-3 or TRBV12-4 and TRBJ2-4; the match to TRBD1 covers 8 bases. Trimming at V came to 6 bases and at J to 7 bases, leaving 5 bases not matched to a gene. CDR3 length: 13 residues. CDR3 sequence: CASSGQGGNIQYF. The CDR3 region has the DNA TGTGCCAGCAGCGGACAGGGTGGGAACATTCAGTACTTC.

This clonotype was seen a handful of times. The chain recombines TRBV7-8 with TRBJ2-1, with D maybe TRBD2 (6 bases). V was trimmed by 5 bases and J by 2 bases, leaving 16 bases between them. Germline CDR1 is SGHVS and CDR2 is FQNEAQ. The CDR3 covers 16 residues. CDR3 sequence (DNA): TGTGCCAGCAGCCCCCTGCCGGGAGAACCCTACAATGAGCAGTTCTTC. It is translated as CASSPLPGEPYNEQFF.

In this sample, this clonotype turned up a few times. V gene TRBV3-1 combines with J gene TRBJ2-1; unclear D gene. The CDR3 consists of 17 residues. V was trimmed by 1 base and J by 1 base, leaving 14 bases between them. CDR1 and CDR2 (germline): LGHDT, YNNKEL (reference sequence). For the CDR3, the DNA is TGTGCCAGCAGCCAAGGAGCCGCAGGCGTATCCTACAATGAGCAGTTCTTC. This sequence encodes CASSQGAAGVSYNEQFF.

DNA of the CDR3: TGTGCCAGCAGACGACAGGGGGCCGGCTCCTACGAGCAGTACTTC. Its protein is CASRRQGAGSYEQYF. The chain recombines TRBV28 with TRBJ2-7; 10 bases line up with TRBD1. CDR3 size: 15 residues. V lost 6 bases, J lost 0 bases, and 5 bases stayed unmatched. CDR1 and CDR2 (germline): MDHEN, SYDVKM.

This clonotype occurred a few times. The rearrangement uses TRBV5-1 and TRBJ2-1, with TRBD2 identical over 7 bases. The V gene's germline CDR1 is SGHRS and CDR2 YFSETQ. The length of the CDR3 is 14 residues. V lost 0 bases and J lost 7; bases outside the gene matches: 4. The CDR3: CASSLANGGNEQFF. DNA of the CDR3: TGCGCCAGCAGCTTGGCAAACGGGGGGAATGAGCAGTTCTTC.

This chain links TRBV7-8 with TRBJ2-2; 7 bases are shared with TRBD1. The trim removed 4 bases at V and 3 bases at J, leaving 14 bases unmatched. Germline CDR1 and CDR2: SGHVS and FQNEAQ. The CDR3 covers 18 residues. The CDR3, as DNA: TGTGCCAGCAGCTGGCGCATTAGGGGGCGCAGGGACACCGGGGAGCTGTTTTTT. As protein: CASSWRIRGRRDTGELFF.

The chain couples TRBV15 to TRBJ2-7; 10 bases line up with TRBD1. Germline CDR1 reads LNHNV; CDR2 reads YYDKDF (reference sequence). V lost 0 bases and J lost 2; bases outside the gene matches: 4. This CDR3 spans 16 amino acids. The CDR3 DNA follows: TGTGCCACCAGCAGAGACCTTGGACAGGGGGCCTACGAGCAGTACTTC. Translation gives CATSRDLGQGAYEQYF.

The count of this clonotype is one. The V and J genes are TRBV30 and TRBJ2-1; a weak D match, TRBD2 (5 bases). CDR3 size: 14 residues. Trimming cost V 0 bases and J 0 bases, with 6 bases left between them. Germline V gene data show CDR1 as GTSNPN and CDR2 as SVGIG (reference sequence). CDR3 bases: TGTGCCTGGAGTGTAAGCGGCTCCTACAATGAGCAGTTCTTC. This translates into CAWSVSGSYNEQFF. The whole variable domain, filled in from reference TRBV30 and TRBJ2-1, reads SQTIHQWPATLVQPVGSPLSLECTVEGTSNPNLYWYRQAAGRGLQLLFYSVGIGQISSEVPQNLSASRPQDRQFILSSKKLLLSDSGFYLCAWSVSGSYNEQFFGPGTRLTVL.

The chain carries TRBV14 and TRBJ2-5; no definite D call. Germline V gene data show CDR1 as SGHDN and CDR2 as FVKESK. The CDR3 is 13 residues long. V was trimmed by 3 bases and J by 3 bases, leaving 8 bases between them. This chain's CDR3 is CASSQGTKETQYF. The CDR3 nucleotides read TGTGCCAGCAGCCAGGGCACCAAAGAGACCCAGTACTTC.